These 26 T cell receptor beta chains were sequenced from one sample in a study of vaccination effects on CD4 cells after COVID-19. The protocol was immunoSEQ multiplex PCR, while the TCRdb copy is restricted to in-frame clones and leaves out a portion. The table records 66,000 or so clones, around two thirds of them present only once. The antigens for these receptors are not known. Culture proceeded for 10 days, and CD4+ T cells were then isolated. Participants were given two doses of BNT162b2 or mRNA-1273 vaccine. This sample comprised CD4+ T cells from PBMCs cultured without peptide, obtained after COVID-19 vaccination. These receptors were collected from a human donor who received a COVID-19 vaccine.

J is TRBJ2-1 and V is TRBV2; D ambiguous. CDR3 length: 13 amino acids. The V end was cut by 10 bases, the J end by 0 bases, with 10 bases between. The germline V gene has CDR1 SNHLY and CDR2 FYNNEI. The CDR3 reads CATNWASYNEQFF. As DNA, the CDR3 is TGTGCCACCAACTGGGCCTCCTACAATGAGCAGTTCTTC.

The chain carries TRBV7-9 and TRBJ1-1; the match to TRBD1 covers 7 bases. Looked up from germline, CDR1 is SEHNR and CDR2 is FQNEAQ (reference sequence). V lost 0 bases and J lost 4; bases outside the gene matches: 2. The CDR3 extends over 14 amino acids. CDR3 sequence: CASSLAHRGTEAFF. The CDR3 nucleotides are TGTGCCAGCAGCTTAGCGCACAGGGGCACTGAAGCTTTCTTT.

The genes are TRBV6-2 or TRBV6-3 and TRBJ1-6; 8 bases line up with TRBD1. CDR1 is MNHEY, CDR2 SVGEGT, per germline. CDR3 length: 17 amino acids. Trimming took 1 base from V and 10 from J; bases not matched to a gene: 12. CDR3 nucleotides: TGTGCCAGCAGTTACTACGGCATGACAGGGGAAGGATCACCCCTCCACTTT. It codes for CASSYYGMTGEGSPLHF.

This chain links TRBV27 with TRBJ2-5, with a tentative D call TRBD1 (6 bases). Per the germline V gene, CDR1 is MNHEY and CDR2 is SMNVEV (reference sequence). This CDR3 has 13 residues. Between the trimmed V and J ends, which lost 3 bases and 4 bases, there was a span of 9 bases. DNA of the CDR3: TGTGCCAGCAGTTTTAGCAGGGGAGAGACCCAGTACTTC. Translation: CASSFSRGETQYF.

The gene calls are TRBV12-3 or TRBV12-4 and TRBJ2-3; D gene uncertain. The CDR3 runs to 13 residues. V was shortened by 2 bases and J by 5 bases, with 8 bases between the two germline ends. DNA of the CDR3: TGTGCCAGCAGTTTACGAGATGGAGATACGCAGTATTTT. Translating gives CASSLRDGDTQYF.

The chain recombines TRBV4-1 with TRBJ1-3; no reliable D call. There are 13 residues in the CDR3. CDR1 MGHRA and CDR2 YSYEKL come from the germline V gene. Trimming took off 1 base at V and 4 bases at J, with 5 bases between the two ends. CDR3 sequence: CASSQVGGNTIYF. The CDR3 DNA sequence: TGCGCCAGCAGCCAAGTGGGCGGAAACACCATATATTTT.

The V gene is TRBV12-3 or TRBV12-4, the J gene TRBJ1-1, with D unresolved. The CDR3 is 12 residues long. V was cut by 5 bases and J by 4 bases, with 8 bases left in between. CDR3 in DNA: TGTGCCAGCAGTCCCCAAACCACTGAAGCTTTCTTT. The encoded protein is CASSPQTTEAFF.

The chain couples TRBV5-1 to TRBJ2-1; 12 nucleotides agree with TRBD2. V shed 4 bases and J 4 bases; nucleotides not matched to a gene: 6. This CDR3 spans 16 amino acids. Germline loops: CDR1 SGHRS, CDR2 YFSETQ. CDR3 nucleotide sequence: TGCGCCAGCAGCCTCCGGACTAGCGGGGCATACAATGAGCAGTTCTTC. It specifies CASSLRTSGAYNEQFF.

This clone has a handful of counts. This chain uses TRBV6-5 with TRBJ2-3; D is unclear. The CDR3 loop spans 14 amino acids. Trimming stripped 2 bases from V and 2 bases from J, with 8 bases between. Looked up from germline, CDR1 is MNHEY and CDR2 is SVGAGI. The CDR3 region is CASSYVRTTDTQYF. The CDR3 bases are TGTGCCAGCAGTTACGTCCGAACCACAGATACGCAGTATTTT.

This clone occurred a few times. J is TRBJ2-2 and V is TRBV24-1, with TRBD1 matching 8 bases. Germline V lookup: CDR1 KGHDR, CDR2 SFDVKD. The CDR3 consists of 17 residues. V was pared by 9 bases and J by 5 bases, with 16 bases of the junction left unmatched. CDR3 DNA sequence: TGTGCCACCGGGGGGCACAACGGACAGGGACAAACCGGGGAGCTGTTTTTT. Translating gives CATGGHNGQGQTGELFF.

V is TRBV4-1 and J is TRBJ1-1; 7 bases fit TRBD1. The CDR3 loop spans 14 amino acids. Trimming at V came to 1 base and at J to 5 bases, leaving 4 bases not matched to a gene. Germline CDR1 and CDR2: MGHRA and YSYEKL. CDR3 DNA: TGCGCCAGCAGCCAAGGACAGGGTGGGACTGAAGCTTTCTTT. Protein: CASSQGQGGTEAFF.

This chain uses TRBV14 with TRBJ1-2; 7 nucleotides line up with TRBD1. Germline V gene data show CDR1 as SGHDN and CDR2 as FVKESK. V was pared by 3 bases and J by 5 bases, with 3 bases of the junction left unmatched. This CDR3 spans 13 amino acids. CDR3: CASSQGTDYGYTF. The CDR3, as DNA: TGTGCCAGCAGCCAGGGGACAGATTATGGCTACACCTTC.

The CDR3 coding sequence is TGCGCCAGCAGCTACACAGGGCACAGACAGCCCCAGCATTTT. Translation: CASSYTGHRQPQHF. This sequence joins TRBV5-1 and TRBJ1-5, with a tentative D call TRBD1 (6 bases). This CDR3 has 14 amino acids. Trimming took off 3 bases at V and 7 bases at J, with 14 bases between the two ends. From germline, CDR1 is SGHRS and CDR2 YFSETQ. The full variable domain, its missing parts supplied by reference TRBV5-1 and TRBJ1-5, is KAGVTQTPRYLIKTRGQQVTLSCSPISGHRSVSWYQQTPGQGLQFLFEYFSETQRNKGNFPGRFSGRQFSNSRSEMNVSTLELGDSALYLCASSYTGHRQPQHFGDGTRLSIL.

Here the CDR3 DNA reads TGTGCCAGCAGCTCAACACCGGACAGGGCCCCTAACACCATATATTTT. Translating it yields CASSSTPDRAPNTIYF. V gene TRBV7-8 combines with J gene TRBJ1-3; 8 positions agree with TRBD1. CDR1 is SGHVS, CDR2 FQNEAQ, per germline. The CDR3 is 16 amino acids. The V and J ends lost 4 bases and 7 bases, in that order; junction bases with no gene match: 12.

This chain links TRBV6-5 with TRBJ1-1; D call uncertain. CDR3 length: 14 residues. With 4 bases removed from V and 11 bases from J, the gap between germline ends came to 20 bases. Germline V gives CDR1 MNHEY, CDR2 SVGAGI. CDR3 region: CASSSDRAQMRAFF. The CDR3 DNA follows: TGTGCCAGCAGTTCTGATCGGGCCCAAATGAGGGCTTTCTTT.

The rearrangement links TRBV18 to TRBJ1-5; 7 bases align to TRBD1. Per the germline V gene, CDR1 is KGHSH and CDR2 is LQKENI. The CDR3 length is 13 residues. After removal of 5 bases from V and 8 bases from J, the junction contained 6 bases not matched to a gene. In DNA form, the CDR3 reads TGTGCCAGCTCAGCGGACAGGTCTGAGCCCCAGCATTTT. Amino acids: CASSADRSEPQHF.

In its sample, this clone was seen once. The chain is built from TRBV5-1 and TRBJ2-5; TRBD1 aligns across 9 bases. The germline V gene has CDR1 SGHRS and CDR2 YFSETQ. The junction had 5 bases not matched to a gene; V was cut back by 6 bases and J by 5 bases. The length of the CDR3 is 13 residues. CDR3 coding DNA: TGCGCCAGCACCTGGACAGGGGCTGAGACCCAGTACTTC. Protein product: CASTWTGAETQYF.

This clone occurred once. J is TRBJ2-7 and V is TRBV28; the D is unclear. CDR1 and CDR2 from the germline V gene are MDHEN and SYDVKM. This CDR3 contains 14 residues. V was pared by 7 bases and J by 0 bases, with 13 bases between. The CDR3 nucleotides read TGTGCCAGCACAACGACTGATAGCTCCTACGAGCAGTACGTC. Residues: CASTTTDSSYEQYV.

V is TRBV25-1 and J is TRBJ1-3; the D is unclear. Germline V gene data show CDR1 as MGHDK and CDR2 as SYGVNS. The CDR3 spans 15 residues. Trimming shortened V by 1 base and J by 0 bases, and 7 bases separated the two germline ends. The DNA for the CDR3 is TGTGCCAGCAGTGAATCGATCGACTCTGGAAACACCATATATTTT. The encoded protein is CASSESIDSGNTIYF.

The rearrangement joins TRBV10-1 to TRBJ2-5; TRBD2 aligns across 16 bases. CDR1 and CDR2 from the germline V gene are WNHNN and SYGVQD (reference sequence). V shed 6 bases, J shed 6 bases, and the junction held 10 bases outside the gene matches. This CDR3 spans 17 amino acids. DNA for the CDR3: TGCGCCAGCAGCTCCGGGACTAGCGGGGGGGCCTTCCAGACCCAGTACTTC. It yields the protein CASSSGTSGGAFQTQYF.

This clone was seen a few times. The chain combines TRBV2 with TRBJ1-6; D gene unclear. The CDR3 is 16 amino acids. The germline V gene has CDR1 SNHLY and CDR2 FYNNEI. Trimming removed 6 bases at V and 0 bases at J, with 12 bases between. CDR3 coding DNA: TGTGCCAGCAGATTAGAATTGAGCTCCTATAATTCACCCCTCCACTTT. Residues: CASRLELSSYNSPLHF.

CDR3 sequence (DNA): TGCGCCAGCAGCCAAGTAGGGCCAGCCATTAATGAAAAACTGTTTTTT. Amino acids: CASSQVGPAINEKLFF. This chain links TRBV4-1 with TRBJ1-4, with unresolved D. The CDR3 extends over 16 amino acids. V shed 1 base and J shed 4 bases, with 13 bases lying between them. CDR1 and CDR2 from the germline V gene are MGHRA and YSYEKL.

J is TRBJ2-2 and V is TRBV6-1; 7 nucleotides agree with TRBD1. The germline V gene has CDR1 MNHNS and CDR2 SASEGT. The CDR3 has 14 residues. J gave up 2 bases and V 7 bases, and 4 bases lay outside the gene matches. The CDR3 region is CASKGDSNTGELFF. DNA for the CDR3: TGTGCCAGCAAGGGGGACAGTAACACCGGGGAGCTGTTTTTT.

The chain employs TRBV7-2 and TRBJ2-2; D gene uncertain. Trimming cost V 5 bases and J 4 bases, with 8 bases left between them. CDR1 SGHTA and CDR2 FQGNSA come from the germline V gene. The CDR3 has 13 amino acids. Here the CDR3 reads CASSRKFTGELFF. The CDR3 DNA sequence: TGTGCCAGCAGCCGAAAATTCACCGGGGAGCTGTTTTTT.

This clone appeared a few times. The gene calls are TRBV30 and TRBJ2-1; D is undetermined. This CDR3 comprises 12 residues. CDR1 GTSNPN and CDR2 SVGIG come from the germline V gene (reference sequence). Between the trimmed V and J ends, which lost 2 bases and 11 bases, there was a span of 13 bases. CDR3: CAWSPLKGQQFF. The CDR3 DNA reads as TGTGCCTGGAGTCCCCTGAAGGGTCAGCAGTTCTTC.

The chain is built from TRBV11-3 and TRBJ2-1; D might be TRBD2 (5 bases). This CDR3 spans 15 amino acids. Germline CDR1 is SGHNT and CDR2 is YENEEA. V was pared by 1 base and J by 4 bases, with 11 bases between. In DNA, the CDR3 is TGTGCCAGCAGCTTAGGAGGGTTAGCTTACAATGAGCAGTTCTTC. It specifies CASSLGGLAYNEQFF.